The present TCR beta chain was sequenced within a study of memory CD4+ T cells and cytomegalovirus serostatus. Study-wide context: Healthy Belgian adult donors included about 10 CMV-positive and more than 20 CMV-negative people.

The sort gate was single viable CD3+CD4+CD8-CD45RO+ cells for memory CD4+ T cells. CD4+ T cells were isolated by positive magnetic selection. The CDR3 consists of 11 residues. V was shortened by 3 bases and J by 9 bases, with 12 bases between the two germline ends. CDR1 GTSNPN and CDR2 SVGIG come from the germline V gene (reference sequence). A note on this clone: Its target is unknown.

Only in-frame clones appear in the TCRdb table, and some are missing; sequencing was by immunoSEQ multiplex PCR. The sample shows fewer than 40,000 clones, around three quarters of them seen only once. Findings of the study overall: Median bootstrapped AUC for CMV status was around 0.95 originally, just under 0.93 US-trained. Each of approximately 73 CMV-associated TCRbeta sequences occurred in one to five individuals.

Material for sequencing was memory CD4+ T cells from blood. This receptor was identified in an adult in good health and CMV-seronegative. The rearrangement joins TRBV30 to TRBJ2-7; TRBD2 might be the D (6 bases). DNA of the CDR3: TGTGCCTGGAGCCGGACGCGGGGGCAGTACTTC. Residues: CAWSRTRGQYF. Full variable domain (missing parts from reference TRBV30 and TRBJ2-7): SQTIHQWPATLVQPVGSPLSLECTVEGTSNPNLYWYRQAAGRGLQLLFYSVGIGQISSEVPQNLSASRPQDRQFILSSKKLLLSDSGFYLCAWSRTRGQYFGPGTRLTVT.